The 13 T cell receptor beta chains presented below share a single source sample, sequenced in a study of blood T cells in healthy people across ages (dated by TCRdb to between 2014 and 2017). The library came from 5' RACE. The instrument given in TCRdb is Illumina HiSeq 2500. A second 7 to 11 cycle PCR used a sample-barcoded 5' primer and a J-beta primer mix. In TCRdb, the public reads were trimmed at Q25 with fastp and aligned with MiXCR, with productive beta chains retained. Every entry covers one CDR3 protein and lists the most common genes and DNA from its rows. The sample profile shows about 1.7 million distinct CDR3 sequences; roughly 27% of them were found once. 7.7% of the sample rests with the top ten. Sequenced: blood. The origin of the receptors is a woman aged 25-40 years in good health.

The chain uses TRBV9 and TRBJ2-3; TRBD2 matches 11 bases. The CDR3 is 16 amino acids. Germline-derived CDR1 and CDR2 are SGDLS and YYNGEE. J lost 4 bases, V lost 0 bases, and 4 bases had no gene match. The DNA of the CDR3 is TGTGCCAGCAGCGTAGGAACTAGCGGGAGCTCAGATACGCAGTATTTT. Amino acid sequence: CASSVGTSGSSDTQYF.

The chain is built from TRBV4-3 and TRBJ2-7, with unresolved D. Germline V CDR1 and CDR2: LGHNA, YSLEER. Trimming took off 0 bases at V and 0 bases at J, with 18 bases between the two ends. The CDR3 totals 18 residues. Written as DNA, the CDR3 is TGCGCCAGCAGCCAAGATCGAGTGAGGAACATTCGCTCCTACGAGCAGTACTTC. Its translation: CASSQDRVRNIRSYEQYF.

This clonotype occurred a few times. This chain joins TRBV27 and TRBJ2-7; 7 bases fit TRBD1. The V gene's germline CDR1 is MNHEY and CDR2 SMNVEV (reference sequence). This CDR3 region has 17 residues. Germline trimming cut 0 bases from V and 5 bases from J; bases unmatched to any gene: 13. The CDR3 nucleotides are TGTGCCAGCAGTTTATCTGCCCTCCGGGACAGAAGCGACGAGCAGTACTTC. It encodes CASSLSALRDRSDEQYF.

This clonotype has just a few counts. The rearrangement links TRBV4-1 to TRBJ1-2; no reliable D call. V lost 5 bases and J lost 3, with 22 bases in between. Looked up from germline, CDR1 is MGHRA and CDR2 is YSYEKL. The CDR3 extends over 17 amino acids. The CDR3 coding sequence is TGCGCCAGCAGCTCATTCCCCCGCAGGCGAGCGGACTATGGCTACACCTTC. This codes for CASSSFPRRRADYGYTF.

This clonotype occurred a few times. The chain links TRBV7-2 to TRBJ2-1; 9 bases agree with TRBD2. Looked up from germline, CDR1 is SGHTA and CDR2 is FQGNSA. J lost 13 bases, V lost 0 bases, and 13 bases had no gene match. The CDR3 consists of 16 residues. DNA for the CDR3: TGTGCCAGCAGCTTAGCTCGCGGGAGGGCCACAGAGACCCAGTTCTTC. It translates to CASSLARGRATETQFF.

The V gene is TRBV5-1, the J gene TRBJ2-5; D is undetermined. CDR1 is SGHRS, CDR2 YFSETQ, per germline. V gave up 4 bases and J gave up 0 bases, with 13 bases separating them. The CDR3 totals 15 residues. The CDR3 protein is CASSLTTVNQETQYF. CDR3 in DNA: TGCGCCAGCAGCCTAACCACAGTTAACCAAGAGACCCAGTACTTC.

This sequence joins TRBV2 and TRBJ1-3, with no clear D. The CDR3 extends over 12 amino acids. CDR1 is SNHLY, CDR2 FYNNEI, per germline. Trimming stripped 1 base from V and 4 bases from J, with 2 bases between. Here the CDR3 reads CASSEGGNTIYF. DNA for the CDR3: TGTGCCAGCAGTGAAGGGGGAAACACCATATATTTT.

Many counts were recorded for this clonotype. The CDR3 is CSAKKRLAGGDRKTQYF. CDR3 DNA sequence: TGCAGTGCTAAAAAGAGACTAGCGGGAGGGGACAGGAAGACCCAGTACTTC. This chain uses TRBV20-1 with TRBJ2-5, with 14 bases lining up with TRBD2. Germline lookup yields CDR1 DFQATT and CDR2 SNEGSKA (reference sequence). The CDR3 runs 17 residues. V shed 4 bases, J shed 6 bases, and the junction held 13 bases outside the gene matches.

The rearrangement joins TRBV5-1 to TRBJ1-2; D might be TRBD1 (6 bases). Germline V gives CDR1 SGHRS, CDR2 YFSETQ. The CDR3 is 16 amino acids. V lost 6 bases and J 0 bases, leaving 18 bases between the germline ends. The CDR3, as DNA: TGCGCCAGCACCCGGGAAGGGGGTACCACTAACTATGGCTACACCTTC. It translates to CASTREGGTTNYGYTF.

The chain has TRBV15 and TRBJ1-1, with D tentatively TRBD1 (6 bases). Germline V lookup: CDR1 LNHNV, CDR2 YYDKDF (reference sequence). The length of the CDR3 is 14 residues. V was shortened by 0 bases and J by 11 bases, with 16 bases between the two germline ends. The CDR3 nucleotides read TGTGCCACCAGCAGAGAGGGGGGCTCGGGTTTGGCTTTCTTT. Translation: CATSREGGSGLAFF.

V gene TRBV20-1 combines with J gene TRBJ2-3, with TRBD2 matching 9 bases. The germline V gene encodes CDR1 DFQATT and CDR2 SNEGSKA (reference sequence). V shed 6 bases, J shed 1 base, and the junction held 5 bases outside the gene matches. The length of the CDR3 is 14 residues. The DNA for the CDR3 is TGCAGTGCCACGGCGGGGGGGGGCACAGATACGCAGTATTTT. Protein: CSATAGGGTDTQYF.

This clonotype was detected only a few times. The rearrangement uses TRBV28 and TRBJ1-2, with D perhaps TRBD1 (5 bases). Germline CDR1 reads MDHEN; CDR2 reads SYDVKM. The CDR3 totals 14 residues. Deletions cut 7 bases from V and 8 bases from J, with 20 bases between. The CDR3, as DNA: TGTGCCAGCATTTTCTCGCACGGGGGACTAGGCTACACCTTC. Amino acids: CASIFSHGGLGYTF.

This clonotype was seen only a few times. This chain links TRBV25-1 with TRBJ1-6, with D unclear. The CDR3 sequence is 15 residues long. Trimming shortened V by 4 bases and J by 1 base, and 8 bases separated the two germline ends. From germline, CDR1 is MGHDK and CDR2 SYGVNS. CDR3 nucleotide sequence: TGTGCCAGCAGTGGCGCGAAGTCCTATAATTCACCCCTCCACTTT. It yields the protein CASSGAKSYNSPLHF.